A selection of T cell receptor beta chains follows, all from one sample in a study of T cell changes during pregnancy in multiple sclerosis. Sequenced by immunoSEQ multiplex PCR; TCRdb stores in-frame clones only, minus some. The sample yields more than 45,000 clones, approximately 90% seen once. The sample here was CD4+ T cells from peripheral blood mononuclear cells, taken after pregnancy. These receptors all stem from a female donor with multiple sclerosis, enrolled in a pregnancy study. Each CDR3 is given with its conserved first and last residue. The order of the fields is J gene, D gene, V gene, CDR3 DNA, CDR3 protein. D genes are given only for firm matches.

j_gene: TRBJ1-6; d_gene: NA; v_gene: TRBV30; CDR3nt: TGTGCCTGGAGTCCCCGTGGGACACCCAATTCACCCCTCCACTTT; CDR3aa: CAWSPRGTPNSPLHF
j_gene: TRBJ2-1; d_gene: NA; v_gene: TRBV5-5; CDR3nt: TGTGCCAGCAGCTTGGACCTACGGGTGTCAATGTTCTTC; CDR3aa: CASSLDLRVSMFF
j_gene: TRBJ2-5; d_gene: NA; v_gene: TRBV25-1; CDR3nt: TGTGCCAGCACCCTTCAAGAGACCCAGTACTTC; CDR3aa: CASTLQETQYF
j_gene: TRBJ2-7; d_gene: TRBD2; v_gene: TRBV6-5; CDR3nt: TGTGCCAGCAGTTCCGGGCGGGGGGTGAAGGACGAGCAGTACTTC; CDR3aa: CASSSGRGVKDEQYF
j_gene: TRBJ2-5; d_gene: NA; v_gene: TRBV27; CDR3nt: TGTGCCAGCAAGGTCAGCCGCCAACGGGGGGAGACCCAGTACTTC; CDR3aa: CASKVSRQRGETQYF
j_gene: TRBJ1-4; d_gene: TRBD1; v_gene: TRBV9; CDR3nt: TGTGCCAGCAGTACAGGGGACACTAATGAAAAACTGTTTTTT; CDR3aa: CASSTGDTNEKLFF
j_gene: TRBJ2-2; d_gene: TRBD2; v_gene: TRBV5-6; CDR3nt: TGTGCCAGCAGCTCTAGCGGGCGGACTAGCAGTAACACCGGGGAGCTGTTTTTT; CDR3aa: CASSSSGRTSSNTGELFF
j_gene: TRBJ1-5; d_gene: NA; v_gene: TRBV29-1; CDR3nt: TGCAGCGTTGATGCAGGGAAGAATCAGCCCCAGCATTTT; CDR3aa: CSVDAGKNQPQHF
j_gene: TRBJ2-5; d_gene: NA; v_gene: TRBV7-9; CDR3nt: TGTGCCAGCAGCTTAGCCAGGGACCAAGAGACCCAGTACTTC; CDR3aa: CASSLARDQETQYF
j_gene: TRBJ2-7; d_gene: TRBD1; v_gene: TRBV29-1; CDR3nt: TGCAGCGTTGCCCGGACAGGGGGCGAGCAGTACTTC; CDR3aa: CSVARTGGEQYF